This T cell receptor (beta chain) was retrieved from a study of blood T cells in healthy people across ages. The study's findings and limits: Higher diversity, along with more naive CD4+ cells, distinguished long-lived donors from aged donors.

Using a J-beta primer mix together with a sample-barcoded 5' primer, a second PCR was run for roughly 6 to 12 cycles. Via MiXCR, TCRdb re-called the 5' RACE reads, giving one row per CDR3 protein. The table includes about 830,000 distinct CDR3 sequences, about 62% detected once. This clonotype has just one count. Its specificity is unknown. The CDR3 loop spans 15 amino acids. V lost 6 bases and J lost 4, with 21 bases in between. CDR1 is SQVTM and CDR2 is ANQGSEA in the germline V gene. Specimen: blood. The receptor comes from a young man in good health. The chain couples TRBV29-1 to TRBJ1-1; no reliable D call. As DNA, the CDR3 is TGCAGCGTGGTGAGGGTGGTAGGGATCGCCACTGAAGCTTTCTTT. Translated: CSVVRVVGIATEAFF.